This T cell receptor (beta chain) was identified in a study of blood T cell repertoires in COVID-19. Overall study context: Some COVID-19 samples were acute and others convalescent; all came from the United States, Italy and Spain. T cells, B-cell-depleted T cells, or PBMCs provided the cDNA or gDNA that served as material.

From germline, CDR1 is MDHEN and CDR2 SYDVKM. V lost 3 bases and J lost 7, with 10 bases in between. The CDR3 loop spans 13 amino acids. As processed by the authors: Amplification of reference gene primers was used by the study to estimate nucleated cell counts. The data were produced by immunoSEQ multiplex PCR, yet TCRdb's version contains in-frame clones alone and is incomplete. The D gene and trimming were derived from the DNA, and the V and J assignments and clone size from that table. The sample consists of 29,000 or so clones, 75% to 90% of them appearing once. The receptor's source is a man in his 60s with acute or convalescent COVID-19. Sequences were obtained from peripheral blood. The rearrangement joins TRBV28 to TRBJ1-5; weak D call: TRBD1 (5 bases). CDR3 in amino acids: CASSLWGRQPQHF. CDR3 coding DNA: TGTGCCAGCAGTTTGTGGGGCCGGCAGCCCCAGCATTTT.